What follows are 22 T cell receptor beta chains derived from one specimen sequenced in a study of control samples from healthy donors and cancer patients. Profiled with immunoSEQ multiplex PCR; TCRdb holds only in-frame clones, not every one. The sample records 150,000 to 160,000 clones, roughly 92% being singletons. The sample comprised blood. These TCRs come from a man between 50 and 59 years old in good health.

The chain links TRBV10-3 to TRBJ1-2; tentative D call: TRBD1 (6 bases). The CDR3 is 15 residues long. The germline V gene encodes CDR1 ENHRY and CDR2 SYGVKD. Trimming took off 8 bases at V and 6 bases at J, with 22 bases between the two ends. CDR3: CAILLTDRISDGYTF. CDR3 bases: TGTGCCATCCTCCTGACAGACAGGATCTCGGATGGCTACACCTTC.

This CDR3 reads CASSDKGGQPQHF. In DNA form, the CDR3 reads TGTGCCAGCAGTGATAAGGGAGGTCAGCCCCAGCATTTT. This chain connects TRBV2 to TRBJ1-5; no firm D call. Trimming pared 3 bases from V and 6 bases from J, leaving 9 bases between. Germline assignment: CDR1 SNHLY and CDR2 FYNNEI. The CDR3 consists of 13 residues.

The CDR3 protein is CASREGQGTNYGYTF. The CDR3 nucleotides read TGCGCCAGCAGGGAGGGACAGGGGACTAACTATGGCTACACCTTC. V and J are TRBV5-1 and TRBJ1-2, with TRBD1 identical over 10 bases. Germline CDR1 SGHRS, CDR2 YFSETQ. This CDR3 is 15 amino acids long. V was pared by 5 bases and J by 0 bases, with 4 bases of the junction left unmatched.

The chain recombines TRBV25-1 with TRBJ2-2, with D perhaps matching TRBD2 (6 bases). The V end lost 5 bases, the J end lost 8 bases, and 21 bases lay between the germline ends. Germline CDR1 is MGHDK and CDR2 is SYGVNS. The CDR3 spans 16 residues. The CDR3 coding sequence is TGTGCCAGCAGTATCGGGACTCCGGGGCTAGGAGGGGAGCTGTTTTTT. It is translated as CASSIGTPGLGGELFF.

J is TRBJ1-5 and V is TRBV25-1, with 7 bases lining up with TRBD1. V trimming: 6 bases; J trimming: 6 bases; junction bases outside the gene matches: 11. The CDR3 runs to 15 residues. Germline-derived CDR1 and CDR2 are MGHDK and SYGVNS. Here the CDR3 reads CASRSQGGLGQPQHF. In DNA, the CDR3 is TGTGCCAGCAGAAGTCAGGGGGGGCTTGGTCAGCCCCAGCATTTT.

In this sample, this clone turned up once. The CDR3 protein is CSVVSGGKLFF. Written as DNA, the CDR3 is TGCAGCGTTGTCTCCGGGGGAAAACTGTTTTTT. The chain has TRBV29-1 and TRBJ1-4, with D tentatively TRBD1 (5 bases). V lost 4 bases and J 10 bases, leaving 10 bases between the germline ends. Germline values: CDR1 SQVTM, CDR2 ANQGSEA. This CDR3 spans 11 amino acids.

The rearrangement joins TRBV7-9 to TRBJ1-1; no clear D gene. Germline assignment: CDR1 SEHNR and CDR2 FQNEAQ (reference sequence). V lost 0 bases, J lost 2 bases, and 7 bases lay in between. The CDR3 covers 14 residues. The CDR3 DNA reads as TGTGCCAGCAGCTTAGCGTGGCGAAACACTGAAGCTTTCTTT. Protein product: CASSLAWRNTEAFF. Variable domain in full (rest from reference TRBV7-9 and TRBJ1-1): DTGVSQNPRHKITKRGQNVTFRCDPISEHNRLYWYRQTLGQGPEFLTYFQNEAQLEKSRLLSDRFSAERPKGSFSTLEIQRTEQGDSAMYLCASSLAWRNTEAFFGQGTRLTVV.

This clone was recorded only once. V is TRBV5-6 and J is TRBJ2-7; D is undetermined. CDR1 is SGHDT, CDR2 YYEEEE, per germline. Trimming took off 0 bases at V and 3 bases at J, with 13 bases between the two ends. This CDR3 spans 15 amino acids. The CDR3 loop is CASSLGGQESYEQYF. The CDR3 coding sequence is TGTGCCAGCAGCTTGGGTGGCCAGGAGAGCTACGAGCAGTACTTC.

The chain is built from TRBV15 and TRBJ2-3, with TRBD2 matching 7 bases. Germline assignment: CDR1 LNHNV and CDR2 YYDKDF (reference sequence). J gave up 2 bases and V 8 bases, and 10 bases lay outside the gene matches. The CDR3 contains 15 residues. CDR3 sequence: CATLPGRSTTDTQYF. CDR3 sequence (DNA): TGTGCCACCCTACCCGGGAGGAGCACCACAGATACGCAGTATTTT.

The V and J genes are TRBV28 and TRBJ1-2, with unresolved D. CDR1 MDHEN and CDR2 SYDVKM come from the germline V gene. This CDR3 contains 16 residues. Trimming stripped 4 bases from V and 6 bases from J, with 21 bases between. This chain's CDR3 is CASSSAGPTVHDGYTF. The CDR3 DNA is TGTGCCAGCAGTTCGGCGGGCCCAACCGTCCATGATGGCTACACCTTC.

J is TRBJ2-1 and V is TRBV3-1 (or the pseudogene TRBV3-2); 7 bases are a match to TRBD1. CDR3 length equals 17 residues. V shed 1 base, J shed 5 bases, and the junction held 11 bases outside the gene matches. From germline, CDR1 is LGHDT and CDR2 YNNKEL (reference sequence). The CDR3 DNA follows: TGTGCCAGCAGCCAAGCTGCAGGGGGTTGGGGGAACAATGAGCAGTTCTTC. This sequence encodes CASSQAAGGWGNNEQFF.

The chain is built from TRBV2 and TRBJ1-2, with 10 bases aligning to TRBD1. This CDR3 region has 13 residues. With 6 bases clipped from V and 8 bases from J, the junction kept 6 bases outside the gene matches. CDR1 and CDR2 (germline): SNHLY, FYNNEI. DNA of the CDR3: TGTGCCAGCAGAACCGGGACAGGGGACGGCTACACCTTC. Translating it yields CASRTGTGDGYTF.

This chain uses TRBV5-4 with TRBJ1-4; D is unresolved. The CDR3 length is 15 residues. V was cut by 4 bases and J by 3 bases, with 13 bases left in between. The germline CDR1 and CDR2 sequences are SGHNT and YYREEE (reference sequence). The DNA for the CDR3 is TGTGCCAGCAGCGGGTCGCCGGGAGCTAATGAAAAACTGTTTTTT. Translating gives CASSGSPGANEKLFF.

This sequence joins TRBV5-1 and TRBJ2-7; 9 positions match TRBD1. The CDR3 runs 14 residues. V was clipped by 4 bases and J by 2 bases; unmatched bases: 4. CDR1 and CDR2 from the germline V gene are SGHRS and YFSETQ. In nucleotides, the CDR3 is TGCGCCAGCAGCGACGACAGGGGGGCCTACGAGCAGTACTTC. It translates to CASSDDRGAYEQYF.

J is TRBJ2-2 and V is TRBV11-2, with D unresolved. CDR1 is SGHAT, CDR2 FQNNGV, per germline. The germline V and J ends were trimmed by 1 base and 3 bases, with 9 bases remaining between them. The CDR3 is made up of 15 amino acids. CDR3 loop: CASSLGAHYTGELFF. The DNA of the CDR3 is TGTGCCAGCAGCTTAGGCGCCCATTACACCGGGGAGCTGTTTTTT.

The V call is TRBV21-1, the J call TRBJ2-7; the D call TRBD2 from the table was never checked on the DNA. TRBV21-1 is termed a pseudogene. The CDR3 covers 15 residues. CDR3 nucleotide sequence: TGTGCCAGCAGCAAAGCCGGGGGTACCTCCTACGAGCAGTACTTC. This encodes CASSKAGGTSYEQYF.

The chain carries TRBV28 and TRBJ2-7; the match to TRBD2 covers 10 bases. With V trimmed by 2 bases and J by 10 bases, 8 bases remained unmatched. Germline V CDR1 and CDR2: MDHEN, SYDVKM. The length of the CDR3 is 14 residues. The CDR3 is CASSLSNSGRSQYF. CDR3 DNA: TGTGCCAGCAGTTTAAGTAATAGCGGGAGGTCTCAGTACTTC.

The chain is built from TRBV12-3 or TRBV12-4 and TRBJ1-1, with a tentative D call TRBD1 (6 bases). The CDR3 loop spans 13 amino acids. Trimming removed 5 bases at V and 1 base at J, with 8 bases between. CDR3 loop: CASSGQTNTEAFF. For the CDR3, the DNA is TGTGCCAGCAGTGGACAGACGAACACTGAAGCTTTCTTT.

V and J are TRBV5-4 and TRBJ2-6; D is ambiguous. Trimming pared 3 bases from V and 0 bases from J, leaving 10 bases between. There are 16 residues in the CDR3. CDR1 and CDR2 (germline): SGHNT, YYREEE (reference sequence). CDR3 sequence: CASSSPYGSGANVLTF. The CDR3 coding sequence is TGTGCCAGCAGCTCACCCTATGGCTCTGGGGCCAACGTCCTGACTTTC.

The CDR3 DNA follows: TGTGCCATCAGTGTTGCAGGGGAAGGTTCACCCCTCCACTTT. Translated, it gives CAISVAGEGSPLHF. The chain employs TRBV10-3 and TRBJ1-6; TRBD1 might be the D (6 bases). The CDR3 is made up of 14 amino acids. In germline, CDR1 is ENHRY, CDR2 SYGVKD. With 4 bases removed from V and 9 bases from J, the gap between germline ends came to 13 bases.

This clone showed up just once. V is TRBV24-1 and J is TRBJ2-5, with D tentatively TRBD2 (5 bases). Trimming took off 4 bases at V and 0 bases at J, with 11 bases between the two ends. This CDR3 is built from 15 residues. Germline V gene lookup returns CDR1 KGHDR and CDR2 SFDVKD. The CDR3 nucleotides read TGTGCCACCAGTGACCCCGGCGGGTACCAAGAGACCCAGTACTTC. This sequence encodes CATSDPGGYQETQYF.

V and J are TRBV25-1 and TRBJ2-3; D is unresolved. The CDR3 consists of 15 residues. The V end lost 3 bases, the J end lost 0 bases, and 10 bases lay between the germline ends. Germline values: CDR1 MGHDK, CDR2 SYGVNS. CDR3 residues: CASSDRVKSTDTQYF. CDR3 sequence (DNA): TGTGCCAGCAGTGACCGGGTCAAGAGCACAGATACGCAGTATTTT.